The 28 T cell receptor beta chains in this list originate from one sample, sequenced in a study of T-cell reconstitution after alpha-beta-depleted transplantation in children. Unique molecular identifiers featured in how the TCRbeta library was prepared. MiXCR, run by TCRdb on the PCR reads, gives a single entry per CDR3 protein. The sample has about 590,000 distinct CDR3 sequences; over 10% are singletons. This sample comprised PBMCs, mostly from graft donor cells, obtained 360 days after TCRalphabeta/CD19-depleted stem cell transplant. The receptors come from a male patient under 18 who had a stem cell transplant for acute myeloid leukemia, so the T cells may come from the graft donor.

This clonotype was counted at least ten times. The chain has TRBV29-1 and TRBJ2-7; TRBD2 aligns across 8 bases. V was pared by 3 bases and J by 2 bases, with 6 bases of the junction left unmatched. The CDR3 extends over 14 amino acids. Germline V CDR1 and CDR2: SQVTM, ANQGSEA. CDR3 sequence: CSVETTSGTYEQYF. The CDR3 coding sequence is TGCAGCGTTGAGACCACTAGCGGTACCTACGAGCAGTACTTC.

This clonotype was counted between two and nine times. CDR3 nucleotides: TGCAGTGCTAGAGATTACGGGGGACTAGCGTACAATGAGCAGTTCTTC. Its translation is CSARDYGGLAYNEQFF. The chain is built from TRBV20-1 and TRBJ2-1; 10 bases are shared with TRBD2. CDR1 is DFQATT and CDR2 is SNEGSKA in the germline V gene (reference sequence). The CDR3 has 16 residues. J was trimmed by 4 bases and V by 0 bases; bases with no gene match: 6.

In its sample, this clonotype was seen many times. The V gene is TRBV28, the J gene TRBJ2-1; 7 bases align to TRBD2. Germline CDR1 reads MDHEN; CDR2 reads SYDVKM. CDR3 size: 15 residues. J lost 1 base, V lost 4 bases, and 4 bases had no gene match. CDR3 in amino acids: CASSSWTRSYNEQFF. The CDR3 region has the DNA TGTGCCAGCAGTTCCTGGACTAGATCCTACAATGAGCAGTTCTTC.

The rearrangement uses TRBV7-2 and TRBJ2-3; 7 positions agree with TRBD2. The CDR3 runs to 14 residues. Germline lookup yields CDR1 SGHTA and CDR2 FQGNSA. Trimming removed 6 bases from V and 1 base from J; junction bases left unmatched: 4. DNA for the CDR3: TGTGCCAGCAGGCTAAGCGGGGGCACAGATACGCAGTATTTT. Amino acids: CASRLSGGTDTQYF.

This clonotype was counted only a few times. This chain connects TRBV20-1 to TRBJ2-7; 9 bases are shared with TRBD1. There are 15 residues in the CDR3. CDR1 and CDR2 from the germline V gene are DFQATT and SNEGSKA (reference sequence). Unmatched junction bases numbered 6, after V lost 3 bases and J lost 0 bases. CDR3 nucleotide sequence: TGCAGTGCTAGCAAGGGACAGGGTCTCTCCTACGAGCAGTACTTC. Residues: CSASKGQGLSYEQYF.

A few counts support this clonotype. The chain uses TRBV4-3 and TRBJ2-1; D is possibly TRBD1 (6 bases). V gave up 3 bases and J gave up 3 bases, with 15 bases separating them. The length of the CDR3 is 16 residues. Germline V gene sequence: CDR1 LGHNA, CDR2 YSLEER. This CDR3 is CASSHANRDLYNEQFF. CDR3 sequence (DNA): TGCGCCAGCAGCCATGCAAACAGGGATCTCTACAATGAGCAGTTCTTC.

The sample holds a few counts of this clonotype. The chain uses TRBV28 and TRBJ2-7; possible D gene TRBD2, 6 bases. The V end was cut by 6 bases, the J end by 3 bases, with 15 bases between. This CDR3 has 14 residues. Germline V gives CDR1 MDHEN, CDR2 SYDVKM. CDR3 nucleotide sequence: TGTGCCAGCAGACTGGGACTCAAGGTCTACGAGCAGTACTTC. Protein product: CASRLGLKVYEQYF.

There are a few counts of this clonotype. The chain recombines TRBV5-1 with TRBJ2-1, with TRBD2 identical over 7 bases. V dropped 4 bases and J dropped 10; count of bases not matched to a gene: 8. The CDR3 has 13 amino acids. CDR1 is SGHRS and CDR2 is YFSETQ in the germline V gene. This chain's CDR3 is CASSPGGLPEQFF. CDR3 bases: TGCGCCAGCAGCCCGGGGGGACTCCCGGAGCAGTTCTTC.

This clonotype has a handful of counts. The chain uses TRBV15 and TRBJ2-7; D remains ambiguous. V dropped 0 bases and J dropped 0 bases, with 12 bases sitting between them. The CDR3 consists of 16 residues. Germline V CDR1 and CDR2: LNHNV, YYDKDF (reference sequence). CDR3 residues: CATSRDRGISSYEQYF. For the CDR3, the DNA is TGTGCCACCAGCAGAGATCGTGGCATCAGCTCCTACGAGCAGTACTTC.

This clonotype has just a few counts. This rearrangement joins TRBV27 to TRBJ2-7; 7 bases align to TRBD2. The V and J ends lost 6 bases and 0 bases, in that order; junction bases with no gene match: 5. CDR1 is MNHEY, CDR2 SMNVEV, per germline (reference sequence). The CDR3 totals 14 residues. CDR3 sequence: CASRASGSSYEQYF. CDR3 coding DNA: TGTGCCAGCAGAGCTAGCGGTAGCTCCTACGAGCAGTACTTC.

In this sample, this clonotype turned up a few times. The V gene is TRBV2, the J gene TRBJ2-7; D call uncertain. The CDR3 loop spans 12 amino acids. With 4 bases removed from V and 5 bases from J, the gap between germline ends came to 9 bases. The germline CDR1 and CDR2 sequences are SNHLY and FYNNEI. The CDR3, as DNA: TGTGCCAGCAGTGTGTATGGAGACGAGCAGTACTTC. As protein: CASSVYGDEQYF.

This chain links TRBV18 with TRBJ2-7, with D perhaps matching TRBD1 (6 bases). Trimming removed 3 bases from V and 6 bases from J, with 12 bases in between. CDR1 is KGHSH, CDR2 LQKENI, per germline. The CDR3 loop spans 13 amino acids. The CDR3: CASSPTGSSEQYF. CDR3 coding DNA: TGTGCCAGCTCACCCACAGGGTCTTCCGAGCAGTACTTC.

This clonotype was observed a handful of times. This chain links TRBV28 with TRBJ2-3, with 12 bases aligning to TRBD2. V was pared by 8 bases and J by 1 base, with 7 bases of the junction left unmatched. Germline V gene data show CDR1 as MDHEN and CDR2 as SYDVKM. There are 16 residues in the CDR3. CDR3 sequence reads: CASGLAGNWGTDTQYF. The DNA of the CDR3 is TGTGCCAGCGGACTAGCGGGAAATTGGGGCACAGATACGCAGTATTTT.

The chain carries TRBV5-1 and TRBJ2-1; 8 bases agree with TRBD2. V lost 1 base to trimming and J lost 6 bases; unmatched junction nucleotides: 12. The germline CDR1 and CDR2 sequences are SGHRS and YFSETQ. The CDR3 totals 17 residues. The CDR3, as DNA: TGCGCCAGCAGCTTGTCCCCAGCGGGAGTTCCTCTCAATGAGCAGTTCTTC. It yields the protein CASSLSPAGVPLNEQFF.

The chain joins TRBV6-1 to TRBJ2-7; TRBD1 might be the D (7 bases). The CDR3 sequence is 15 residues long. V was pared by 6 bases and J by 4 bases, with 19 bases between. The germline V gene encodes CDR1 MNHNS and CDR2 SASEGT. The CDR3 nucleotides are TGTGCCAGCAGATCCCAGGCGGGACAGCCATACGAGCAGTACTTC. The encoded protein is CASRSQAGQPYEQYF.

This clonotype showed up just a few times. The V call is TRBV5-1, the J call TRBJ1-1, with TRBD1 matching 10 bases. V lost 2 bases to trimming and J lost 2 bases; unmatched junction nucleotides: 6. The CDR3 extends over 16 amino acids. CDR1 SGHRS and CDR2 YFSETQ come from the germline V gene. CDR3: CASSFTTGGVNTEAFF. In DNA, the CDR3 is TGCGCCAGCAGCTTTACGACAGGGGGCGTAAACACTGAAGCTTTCTTT.

This clonotype showed up just a few times. CDR3 coding DNA: TGTGCCACCCTACAGGGGGCCCCCCATGAGCAGTTCTTC. Translating gives CATLQGAPHEQFF. The V call is TRBV28, the J call TRBJ2-1; 9 bases agree with TRBD1. The CDR3 is 13 residues long. Germline CDR1 and CDR2: MDHEN and SYDVKM. V was pared by 10 bases and J by 8 bases, with 9 bases of the junction left unmatched.

This clonotype was seen only once. The gene calls are TRBV11-1 and TRBJ1-2, with D perhaps matching TRBD1 (6 bases). Trimming took 3 bases from V and 5 from J, leaving 16 bases between them. The V gene's germline CDR1 is SGHAT and CDR2 FQDESV (reference sequence). This CDR3 is 15 amino acids long. CDR3 in DNA: TGTGCCAGCAGCTTCCACAGGGATCCGGGGTATGGCTACACCTTC. This gives the protein CASSFHRDPGYGYTF.

The chain uses TRBV20-1 and TRBJ2-1; 7 bases agree with TRBD2. Germline V lookup: CDR1 DFQATT, CDR2 SNEGSKA (reference sequence). This CDR3 has 16 amino acids. V was clipped by 3 bases and J by 4 bases; unmatched bases: 12. The CDR3 loop reads CSASPLAVERYNEQFF. The CDR3 DNA reads TGCAGTGCTAGCCCCCTAGCGGTAGAGAGGTACAATGAGCAGTTCTTC.

This clonotype was observed a few times. The J gene is TRBJ1-2, the V gene TRBV30, with 8 bases fitting TRBD1. There are 13 residues in the CDR3. V lost 3 bases, J lost 2 bases, and 2 bases stayed unmatched. Germline CDR1 GTSNPN, CDR2 SVGIG (reference sequence). The CDR3 sequence: CAWRQGENYGYTF. The CDR3 DNA follows: TGTGCCTGGAGACAGGGGGAGAACTATGGCTACACCTTC. Full variable domain (rest looked up from reference TRBV30 and TRBJ1-2): SQTIHQWPATLVQPVGSPLSLECTVEGTSNPNLYWYRQAAGRGLQLLFYSVGIGQISSEVPQNLSASRPQDRQFILSSKKLLLSDSGFYLCAWRQGENYGYTFGSGTRLTVV.

J is TRBJ2-7 and V is TRBV30; 8 positions agree with TRBD2. This CDR3 region has 15 residues. V was clipped by 7 bases and J by 7 bases; unmatched bases: 18. CDR1 GTSNPN and CDR2 SVGIG come from the germline V gene (reference sequence). The CDR3: CASTVRREGLGEQYF. CDR3 in DNA: TGTGCCTCCACGGTGAGACGGGAGGGCCTAGGGGAGCAGTACTTC.

This clonotype was counted between two and nine times. The chain has TRBV7-2 and TRBJ2-5; 8 bases agree with TRBD2. The ends lost 5 bases at V and 1 base at J; junction bases unmatched: 6. The CDR3 length is 15 residues. CDR1 and CDR2 from the germline V gene are SGHTA and FQGNSA. CDR3 nucleotide sequence: TGTGCCAGCAGCCGTCAGCGGGAGATCCAAGAGACCCAGTACTTC. Translating it yields CASSRQREIQETQYF.

On this clonotype itself: This may be a read error, as it is one base from a much larger clone. The rearrangement uses TRBV28 and TRBJ2-7; 8 nucleotides line up with TRBD2. Looked up from germline, CDR1 is MDHEN and CDR2 is SYDVKM. CDR3 length equals 13 residues. CDR3 sequence reads: CDSSFFLAGEQYF. CDR3 in DNA: TGTGACAGCAGTTTCTTCCTAGCGGGCGAGCAGTACTTC.

This clonotype was detected a few times. A read error may account for a junction end that differs from germline. The chain employs TRBV20-1 and TRBJ1-5, with TRBD1 matching over 9 bases. There are 16 residues in the CDR3. Germline CDR1 and CDR2: DFQATT and SNEGSKA (reference sequence). This CDR3 reads CSARDRDRANRQPQHF. The CDR3 bases are TGCAGTGCTCGAGACCGGGACAGGGCGAATCGGCAGCCCCAGCATTTT.

The J gene is TRBJ1-1, the V gene TRBV29-1; D might be TRBD1 (6 bases). V was pared by 7 bases and J by 10 bases, with 13 bases between. This CDR3 is 10 amino acids long. Germline lookup yields CDR1 SQVTM and CDR2 ANQGSEA. CDR3 bases: TGCAGCGCCAGCACAGGGAGAGCTTTCTTT. Encoded protein: CSASTGRAFF.

The chain couples TRBV20-1 to TRBJ2-1, with D maybe TRBD2 (6 bases). There are 12 residues in the CDR3. V lost 3 bases to trimming and J lost 9 bases, with 12 bases between them. Germline loops: CDR1 DFQATT, CDR2 SNEGSKA (reference sequence). The CDR3 region is CSASLATGEQFF. CDR3 in DNA: TGCAGTGCTAGCCTAGCGACCGGTGAGCAGTTCTTC.

This clonotype was picked up a small number of times. The chain has TRBV29-1 and TRBJ2-2; 9 bases line up with TRBD2. From germline, CDR1 is SQVTM and CDR2 ANQGSEA. The V segment lost 4 bases and the J segment 3 bases; nucleotides outside the gene matches: 3. CDR3 size: 14 residues. The CDR3 here is CSVVREGHTGELFF. The CDR3 coding sequence is TGCAGCGTTGTGCGGGAGGGCCACACCGGGGAGCTGTTTTTT.

This clonotype showed up many times. The chain combines TRBV29-1 with TRBJ1-4; D is perhaps TRBD1 (6 bases). This CDR3 region has 13 residues. V lost 0 bases to trimming and J lost 8 bases, with 10 bases between them. Germline assignment: CDR1 SQVTM and CDR2 ANQGSEA. The CDR3 DNA is TGCAGCGTTGAAGATCGGGGGCAGGAAAAACTGTTTTTT. It is translated as CSVEDRGQEKLFF.